This TCR beta chain was sequenced in a study of shared clonotypes between healthy human individuals. In germline, CDR1 is SEHNR, CDR2 FQNEAQ (reference sequence). The CDR3 consists of 15 residues. Trimming removed 5 bases from V and 0 bases from J, with 12 bases in between. Generated by immunoSEQ multiplex PCR, the TCRdb table keeps only in-frame clones and is missing some. The repertoire holds 2 million or so clones, just under 95% seen once, with about 1.1% in the top ten. The naive CD8 subset, CD45RO-negative cells positively selected for CCR7, excluded terminally differentiated effector memory CD45RA+ cells.

The sequencing sample was made of naive CD8+ T cells sorted from blood. The rearrangement links TRBV7-9 to TRBJ2-3; D is ambiguous. The TCR was taken from a man aged 18 to 30 in good health. CDR3 in amino acids: CASSTVGSSTDTQYF. The CDR3 DNA sequence: TGTGCCAGCAGCACTGTCGGGTCTAGCACAGATACGCAGTATTTT.